The 23 T cell receptor beta chains in this list originate from one sample, sequenced in a study of T cells in Graves' hyperthyroidism and ophthalmopathy. RNA transcripts were the template for amplifying TCR beta CDR3 regions. TCR CDR3 regions were first amplified by RT-PCR with HTBI primers. TCRdb re-called the multiplex PCR reads with MiXCR, one entry per CDR3 protein. This sample has around 700,000 distinct CDR3 sequences, with around 20% found just once. The source material was blood. Source of these receptors: a woman aged 45 to 65 with Graves' hyperthyroidism that later progressed to Graves' ophthalmopathy.

There are many counts of this clonotype. The chain uses TRBV3-1 and TRBJ2-5, with D unclear. The V end was cut by 1 base, the J end by 2 bases, with 11 bases between. CDR1 is LGHDT and CDR2 is YNNKEL in the germline V gene (reference sequence). The CDR3 sequence is 15 residues long. CDR3 region: CASSQGPGRQETQYF. The CDR3 nucleotides are TGTGCCAGCAGCCAAGGTCCTGGTCGGCAAGAGACCCAGTACTTC.

In its sample, this clonotype was seen many times. This sequence joins TRBV12-5 and TRBJ1-1, with D possibly being TRBD1 (5 bases). This CDR3 comprises 15 residues. Germline V gene sequence: CDR1 LGHNT, CDR2 FRNRAP. V shed 4 bases and J shed 2 bases, with 14 bases lying between them. The CDR3 coding sequence is TGTGCTAGTGGTTCAAATCCAGGGTACAACACTGAAGCTTTCTTT. Translated, it gives CASGSNPGYNTEAFF.

This clonotype came up a few times. The chain is built from TRBV6-1 and TRBJ2-1; 9 nucleotides line up with TRBD2. Germline trimming cut 3 bases from V and 7 bases from J; bases unmatched to any gene: 10. Germline CDR1 and CDR2: MNHNS and SASEGT. The CDR3 length is 16 residues. CDR3 nucleotides: TGTGCCAGCAGTGAGTGGGGCGGGGGGGCCGTTAATGAGCAGTTCTTC. This translates into CASSEWGGGAVNEQFF.

This clonotype was observed at least ten times. The J gene is TRBJ1-1, the V gene TRBV5-1; weak D call: TRBD1 (5 bases). V was trimmed by 4 bases and J by 0 bases, leaving 10 bases between them. This CDR3 has 14 residues. From germline, CDR1 is SGHRS and CDR2 YFSETQ. CDR3 sequence (DNA): TGCGCCAGCAGCCGGGGGGTGATGAACACTGAAGCTTTCTTT. Translation: CASSRGVMNTEAFF.

This clonotype was observed a few times. The chain combines TRBV20-1 with TRBJ1-6; 7 bases are shared with TRBD1. Germline CDR1 and CDR2: DFQATT and SNEGSKA (reference sequence). CDR3 length: 15 amino acids. With 5 bases clipped from V and 4 bases from J, the junction kept 8 bases outside the gene matches. The CDR3 bases are TGCAGTGCTTCGCAACCACAGGGGTATAATTCACCCCTCCACTTT. Encoded protein: CSASQPQGYNSPLHF.

This clonotype was counted between two and nine times. The V gene is TRBV5-1, the J gene TRBJ2-6; D remains unclear. The CDR3 is 18 amino acids. Germline V gene lookup returns CDR1 SGHRS and CDR2 YFSETQ. V lost 0 bases to trimming and J lost 0 bases, with 13 bases between them. CDR3 coding DNA: TGCGCCAGCAGCTTGGGGGCGTCGGTCTTCTCTGGGGCCAACGTCCTGACTTTC. Its protein product is CASSLGASVFSGANVLTF.

The CDR3 region has the DNA TGCGCCAGCAGCCCTGGCGGATTTGGGCGGGGGGATGAGCAGTTCTTC. It is translated as CASSPGGFGRGDEQFF. The V and J genes are TRBV5-1 and TRBJ2-1, with 8 bases lining up with TRBD2. The germline V gene encodes CDR1 SGHRS and CDR2 YFSETQ. J was trimmed by 8 bases and V by 4 bases; bases with no gene match: 14. There are 16 residues in the CDR3.

This clonotype was seen many times. The rearrangement uses TRBV5-5 and TRBJ1-2; maybe TRBD1 (6 bases). Trimming removed 2 bases at V and 7 bases at J, with 15 bases between. Germline CDR1 and CDR2: SGHKS and YYEKEE (reference sequence). CDR3 size: 14 residues. The CDR3, as DNA: TGTGCCAGCAGCTTCGCCACAGGGATAGGTGGCTACACCTTC. Translated: CASSFATGIGGYTF.

This clonotype has at least ten counts. V and J are TRBV12-3 or TRBV12-4 and TRBJ2-2; D uncertain. Trimming cost V 4 bases and J 5 bases, with 5 bases left between them. The length of the CDR3 is 12 residues. CDR3 in amino acids: CASSWETGELFF. The CDR3 DNA is TGTGCCAGCAGTTGGGAAACCGGGGAGCTGTTTTTT.

This clonotype was observed at least ten times. In DNA form, the CDR3 reads TGTGCCAGCAGCGCGGCCCTTGTTGGGGGCACTGAAGCTTTCTTT. It yields the protein CASSAALVGGTEAFF. The V and J genes are TRBV9 and TRBJ1-1, with D maybe TRBD1 (5 bases). This CDR3 region has 15 residues. Trimming stripped 3 bases from V and 4 bases from J, with 16 bases between. Germline V gene data show CDR1 as SGDLS and CDR2 as YYNGEE.

A few counts support this clonotype. The rearrangement uses TRBV20-1 and TRBJ1-2; D is possibly TRBD1 (6 bases). Trimming removed 6 bases at V and 5 bases at J, with 22 bases between. The CDR3 has 15 amino acids. The germline CDR1 and CDR2 sequences are DFQATT and SNEGSKA (reference sequence). The CDR3 spells CSAPETGRISYGYTF. The DNA for the CDR3 is TGCAGTGCACCTGAGACAGGCCGAATTTCTTATGGCTACACCTTC.

The table lists this clonotype with a few counts. The gene calls are TRBV24-1 and TRBJ2-1; no definite D call. The V gene's germline CDR1 is KGHDR and CDR2 SFDVKD. Trimming took 0 bases from V and 0 from J, leaving 8 bases between them. The CDR3 sequence is 16 residues long. The CDR3 DNA follows: TGTGCCACCAGTGATTTGCCTGCCGGCTCCTACAATGAGCAGTTCTTC. Translated, it gives CATSDLPAGSYNEQFF.

This clonotype was counted ten times or more. This chain connects TRBV13 to TRBJ2-5; no clear D. CDR1 PRHDT and CDR2 FYEKMQ come from the germline V gene (reference sequence). Trimming stripped 2 bases from V and 2 bases from J, with 9 bases between. The CDR3 has 14 residues. CDR3 protein: CASSLLEQQETQYF. The CDR3 region has the DNA TGTGCCAGCAGCTTACTAGAACAGCAAGAGACCCAGTACTTC.

The chain employs TRBV5-4 and TRBJ1-1, with D hard to call. The CDR3 has 16 amino acids. V lost 10 bases and J lost 3, with 25 bases in between. Germline lookup yields CDR1 SGHNT and CDR2 YYREEE (reference sequence). The CDR3 reads CASPSVEPQLHTEAFF. CDR3 nucleotide sequence: TGTGCCTCACCCTCGGTCGAACCTCAACTCCACACTGAAGCTTTCTTT.

This clonotype was counted ten times or more. This sequence joins TRBV12-3 or TRBV12-4 and TRBJ1-2, with 9 bases identical to TRBD1. J was trimmed by 5 bases and V by 6 bases; bases with no gene match: 16. This CDR3 has 17 residues. The CDR3 DNA reads TGTGCCAGCAGGTCAAATTCCGGGACAGGGTTCTTGTATGGCTACACCTTC. It is translated as CASRSNSGTGFLYGYTF.

This clonotype was recorded at least ten times. The DNA for the CDR3 is TGTGCCAGCGGACAGGAGAGCTATGGCTACACCTTC. Translating it yields CASGQESYGYTF. The chain joins TRBV3-1 to TRBJ1-2; 7 nucleotides agree with TRBD1. V lost 8 bases, J lost 4 bases, and 4 bases stayed unmatched. This CDR3 is built from 12 residues. Germline CDR1 reads LGHDT; CDR2 reads YNNKEL (reference sequence).

This clonotype was seen ten or more times. V is TRBV2 and J is TRBJ2-3, with 7 bases that match TRBD2. J was trimmed by 0 bases and V by 2 bases; bases with no gene match: 2. The CDR3 has 15 amino acids. Per germline, CDR1 SNHLY and CDR2 FYNNEI. The CDR3 DNA follows: TGTGCCAGCAGTGAATTGCGGGGGAGCACAGATACGCAGTATTTT. Translation gives CASSELRGSTDTQYF.

This clonotype has more than one count but fewer than ten. The rearrangement links TRBV9 to TRBJ2-7; D is uncertain. The V end lost 0 bases, the J end lost 0 bases, and 10 bases lay between the germline ends. CDR3 length equals 15 residues. Germline V gives CDR1 SGDLS, CDR2 YYNGEE. The CDR3 DNA reads TGTGCCAGCAGCGTAGGGGAAGAATCCTCCTACGAGCAGTACTTC. Its translation: CASSVGEESSYEQYF.

This clonotype has only a few counts. The genes are TRBV6-1 and TRBJ2-3, with 8 bases fitting TRBD2. The CDR3 is made up of 15 amino acids. V was clipped by 5 bases and J by 2 bases; unmatched bases: 6. Germline values: CDR1 MNHNS, CDR2 SASEGT. The CDR3 spells CASSRGGRFTDTQYF. CDR3 in DNA: TGTGCCAGCAGTCGCGGGGGGCGCTTCACAGATACGCAGTATTTT.

The chain combines TRBV9 with TRBJ1-2; a weak D match, TRBD1 (5 bases). V lost 3 bases, J lost 7 bases, and 16 bases lay in between. This CDR3 is built from 14 residues. The germline V gene has CDR1 SGDLS and CDR2 YYNGEE. CDR3 in DNA: TGTGCCAGCAGCGAATCCGGGACCGCTACTGGCTACACCTTC. This gives the protein CASSESGTATGYTF.

The chain combines TRBV29-1 with TRBJ1-4, with a possible D match to TRBD1 (5 bases). CDR1 and CDR2 from the germline V gene are SQVTM and ANQGSEA. V lost 3 bases and J 10 bases, leaving 12 bases between the germline ends. This CDR3 is 12 amino acids long. CDR3 loop: CSVDTPGRKLFF. CDR3 DNA: TGCAGCGTTGATACGCCGGGGCGAAAACTGTTTTTT.

As regards this clonotype: Given a much more abundant clone one base away, this may be a read error. The chain carries TRBV30 and TRBJ2-7; D is possibly TRBD2 (6 bases). This CDR3 is built from 12 residues. CDR1 is GTSNPN, CDR2 SVGIG, per germline (reference sequence). V lost 0 bases, J lost 9 bases, and 12 bases lay in between. The chain's CDR3 is CAWSVQGGVQYF. CDR3 bases: TGTGCCTGGAGTGTGCAGGGAGGCGTGCAGTACTTC.

Here the CDR3 DNA reads TGTGCCAGCAGCCGACCCCAGAACTATGGCTACACCTTC. This translates into CASSRPQNYGYTF. V is TRBV7-2 and J is TRBJ1-2; D is unclear. This CDR3 has 13 amino acids. Deletions cut 5 bases from V and 2 bases from J, with 9 bases between. The germline V gene has CDR1 SGHTA and CDR2 FQGNSA.